Detailed here is one T cell receptor (beta chain). The antigen is unknown. The libraries were made with immunoSEQ version 4 in survey mode. Only in-frame clones appear in the TCRdb table, and some are missing; sequencing was by immunoSEQ multiplex PCR. The table lists roughly 34,000 clones, 82% of them singletons. The CDR3 runs to 13 residues. The germline V and J ends were trimmed by 7 bases and 0 bases, with 9 bases remaining between them. The data stem from a study of persistence of HIV-infected CD4 T cells. The stimulus was lysate of CMV-infected fibroblasts, 8.5 to 10 ug/mL. Memory cells lacking CD40L and CD69 with high CD45RO were sorted.

The V gene is TRBV12-3 or TRBV12-4, the J gene TRBJ1-1; D uncertain. The source of this sequence is an adult man with HIV who was CMV-seropositive. The material sequenced was CD4+ T cells sorted from PBMCs after roughly 18-hour stimulation, taken from a patient who received antiretroviral therapy. The CDR3 region has the DNA TGTGCCAGCATTTACCGGTTGAACACTGAAGCTTTCTTT. It codes for CASIYRLNTEAFF.